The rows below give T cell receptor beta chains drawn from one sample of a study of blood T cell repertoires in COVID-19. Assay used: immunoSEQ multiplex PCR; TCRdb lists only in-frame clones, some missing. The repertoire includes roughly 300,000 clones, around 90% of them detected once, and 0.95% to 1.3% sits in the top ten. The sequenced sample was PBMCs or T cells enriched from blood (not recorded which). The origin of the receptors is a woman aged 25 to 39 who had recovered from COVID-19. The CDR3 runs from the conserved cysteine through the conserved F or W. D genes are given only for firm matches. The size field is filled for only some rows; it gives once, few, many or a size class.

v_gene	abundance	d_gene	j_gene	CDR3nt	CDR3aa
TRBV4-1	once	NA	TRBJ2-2	TGCGCCAGCAGCCAGACCTACTCGGGACAAAAAAACACCGGGGAGCTGTTTTTT	CASSQTYSGQKNTGELFF
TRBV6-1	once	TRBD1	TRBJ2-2	TGTGCCAGCAGTGCCCTCAAGTTCAGACAGGGGCTAAACACCGGGGAGCTGTTTTTT	CASSALKFRQGLNTGELFF
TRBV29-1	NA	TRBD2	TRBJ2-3	TGCAGCGTTGGGGGCGGGAGAAGGGTTAGCACAGATACGCAGTATTTT	CSVGGGRRVSTDTQYF
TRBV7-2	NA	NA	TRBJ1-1	TGTGCCAGCAGCTTAGCGAAATCAGGGGTTGGGACTGAAGCTTTCTTT	CASSLAKSGVGTEAFF
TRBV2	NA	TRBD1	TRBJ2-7	TGTGCCAGCAGGCCGGGACAGGGAGGGTACGAGCAGTACTTC	CASRPGQGGYEQYF
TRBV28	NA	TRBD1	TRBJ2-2	TGTGCCAGCAGCAGATCAGGGGGCGAGGGCGGGGAGCTGTTTTTT	CASSRSGGEGGELFF
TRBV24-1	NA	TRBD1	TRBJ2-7	TGTGCCACCAGTGATGACAGGGGCCACGAGCAGTACTTC	CATSDDRGHEQYF
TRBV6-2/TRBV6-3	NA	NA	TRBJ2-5	TGTGCCAGCAGTTCTGCGGGCACCTGGGGGACCCAGTACTTC	CASSSAGTWGTQYF
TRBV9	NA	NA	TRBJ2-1	TGTGCCAGCAGAAGGGGGAATGAGCAGTTCTTC	CASRRGNEQFF
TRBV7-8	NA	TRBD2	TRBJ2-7	TGTGCCAGCAGCAGACTAGCGGGAGAGGTGGAGCAGTACTTC	CASSRLAGEVEQYF
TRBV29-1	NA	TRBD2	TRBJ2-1	TGCAGCGTTTACCGAGCGGGAGTGTACAATGAGCAGTTCTTC	CSVYRAGVYNEQFF
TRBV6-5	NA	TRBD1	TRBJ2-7	TGTGCCAGCAGTCAACAGGGGGCTATTTACGAGCAGTACTTC	CASSQQGAIYEQYF
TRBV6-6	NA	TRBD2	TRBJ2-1	TGTGCCAGCAGGGAGAGCGGGAGAATTGACAATGAGCAGTTCTTC	CASRESGRIDNEQFF
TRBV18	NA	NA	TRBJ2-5	TGTGCCAGCTCACCAGGAGTTGAAGAGACCCAGTACTTC	CASSPGVEETQYF
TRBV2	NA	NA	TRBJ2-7	TGTGCCAGCAGTGAATTACAGGGGGGGATTTCCCCCAACCTACCGTTC	CASSELQGGISPNLPF
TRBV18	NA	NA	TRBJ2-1	TGTGCCAGCTCACCACCGGTGGCTAGTTTTGCCAATGAGCAGTTCTTC	CASSPPVASFANEQFF
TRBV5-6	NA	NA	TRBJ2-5	TGTGCCAGCAGCGGGGAGATAGTCCGACCGACCCAGTACTTC	CASSGEIVRPTQYF
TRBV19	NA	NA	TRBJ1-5	TGTGCCAGTAGTATCGGGGGTCGAGGGGAACAGCCCCAGCATTTT	CASSIGGRGEQPQHF
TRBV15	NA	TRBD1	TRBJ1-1	TGTGCCACCAGCACATGGACAACAGGGGCTGGGGCTTTCTTT	CATSTWTTGAGAFF
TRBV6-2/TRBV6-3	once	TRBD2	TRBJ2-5	TGTGCCAGCGGCCCCAGGACTAGCGGGAGGGGGGAGACCCAGTACTTC	CASGPRTSGRGETQYF
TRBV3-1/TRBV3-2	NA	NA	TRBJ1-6	TGTGCCAGCAGCCAAGAGGTGGAGGAGGATAGTTCACCCCTCCACTTT	CASSQEVEEDSSPLHF
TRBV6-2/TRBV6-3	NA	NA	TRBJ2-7	TGTGCCAGCAGTTTGGAGCGCCTCACGGCCTACGAGCAGTACTTC	CASSLERLTAYEQYF
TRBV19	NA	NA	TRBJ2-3	TGTGCCAGTAGTGGCCTGGGGGCTTCCACGCAGTATTTT	CASSGLGASTQYF
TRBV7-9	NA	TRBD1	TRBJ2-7	TGTGCCAGCAGCTTGGGACAGGGGATCGGCGAGCAGTACTTC	CASSLGQGIGEQYF
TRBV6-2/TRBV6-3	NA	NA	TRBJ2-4	TGTGCCAGCAGTTACTCGACGGAGGTAAACATTCAGTACTTC	CASSYSTEVNIQYF
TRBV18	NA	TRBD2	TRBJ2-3	TGTGCCAGCTCACCACCTACTAGCGGCACAGATACGCAGTATTTT	CASSPPTSGTDTQYF
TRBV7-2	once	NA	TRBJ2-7	TGTGCCAGCAGCTCCTCGGCGGGCTACGAGCAGTACTTC	CASSSSAGYEQYF
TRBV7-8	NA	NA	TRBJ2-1	TGTGCCAGCAGCGTAGACCAACGGTATGGCAATGAGCAGTTCTTC	CASSVDQRYGNEQFF
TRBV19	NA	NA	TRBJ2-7	TGTGCCAGTAGTACCGGACTGAGGAGCTCCTACGAGCAGTACTTC	CASSTGLRSSYEQYF
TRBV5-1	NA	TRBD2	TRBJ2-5	TGCGCCAGCAGCGACCTGAGGAGCGGGAGCAGAGAGACCCAGTACTTC	CASSDLRSGSRETQYF
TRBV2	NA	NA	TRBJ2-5	TGTGCCAGCAGTGAGGGGCGCCTACTCGGGGAGACCCAGTACTTC	CASSEGRLLGETQYF
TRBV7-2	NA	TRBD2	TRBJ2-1	TGTGCCAGCAGCTTAGGAGCGGGAGATCTTAATGAGCAGTTCTTC	CASSLGAGDLNEQFF
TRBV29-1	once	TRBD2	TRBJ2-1	TGCAGCGTTGCGGGGGGTGCTGCCTACAATGAGCAGTTCTTC	CSVAGGAAYNEQFF
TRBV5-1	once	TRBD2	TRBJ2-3	TGCGCCAGCAGCTCTGGGCTAGCGGGAGGGCGTAGCACAGATACGCAGTATTTT	CASSSGLAGGRSTDTQYF
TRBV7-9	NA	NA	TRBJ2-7	TGTGCCAGCAGCTTCGCAGGGGTCTACGAGCAGTACTTC	CASSFAGVYEQYF
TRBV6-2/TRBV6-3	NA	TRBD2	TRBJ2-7	TGTGCCAGCAGTTCAAGCGGGAGCGAACAGTACTTC	CASSSSGSEQYF
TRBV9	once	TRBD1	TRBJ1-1	TGTGCCAGCAGCCCTCGGGACAGGGGTGGGACTGAAGCTTTCTTT	CASSPRDRGGTEAFF
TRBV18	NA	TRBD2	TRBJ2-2	TGTGCCAGCTCACCGGACGGACTAGCGGAGAACACCGGGGAGCTGTTTTTT	CASSPDGLAENTGELFF
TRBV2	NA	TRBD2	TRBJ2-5	TGTGCCAGCAGACTAGCGGGAGGGCCTCGGGAGACCCAGTACTTC	CASRLAGGPRETQYF
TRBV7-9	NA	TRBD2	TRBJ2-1	TGTGCCAGCAGAACTCCGGGACTAGCGGGCAATGAGCAGTTCTTC	CASRTPGLAGNEQFF
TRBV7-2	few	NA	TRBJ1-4	TGTGCCAGCAGCTTACGCAGGGCCGGGAATGAAAAACTGTTTTTT	CASSLRRAGNEKLFF
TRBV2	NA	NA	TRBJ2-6	TGTGCCAGCAGTGAGAGCTCTGGGGCCAACGTCCTGACTTTC	CASSESSGANVLTF
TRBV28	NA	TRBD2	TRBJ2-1	TGTGCCAGCAGTTTACCTAGCGGGGCACCGATGGGGGATGAGCAGTTCTTC	CASSLPSGAPMGDEQFF
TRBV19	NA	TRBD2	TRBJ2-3	TGTGCCAGTAGTGCCCGGGACTACCCGAACACAGATACGCAGTATTTT	CASSARDYPNTDTQYF
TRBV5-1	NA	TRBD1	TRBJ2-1	TGCGCCAGCAGCTTGAGTCCGGGACAGGGCCGCGAGCAGTTCTTC	CASSLSPGQGREQFF
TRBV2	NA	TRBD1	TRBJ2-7	TGTGCCAGCAGAGTCCACAGGGGCGCCTACGAGCAGTACTTC	CASRVHRGAYEQYF
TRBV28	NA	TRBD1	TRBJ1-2	TGTGCCAGCAGTTTTTTTAGGGGGCTGAGGGGCTACACCTTC	CASSFFRGLRGYTF
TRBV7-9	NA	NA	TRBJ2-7	TGTGCCAGTGGGACATTTCCCAATGAGCAGTACTTC	CASGTFPNEQYF
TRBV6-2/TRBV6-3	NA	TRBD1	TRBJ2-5	TGTGCCAGCAGTTACTGGGGGACAGGACGAGAGACCCAGTACTTC	CASSYWGTGRETQYF
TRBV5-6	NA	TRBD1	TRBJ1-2	TGTGCCAGCAGCCCCCCGGACAGGGAAGGGGGCTACACCTTC	CASSPPDREGGYTF
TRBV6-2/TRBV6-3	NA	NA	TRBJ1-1	TGTGCCAGCAGTTACGGGGGAGCGGGCACTGAAGCTTTCTTT	CASSYGGAGTEAFF
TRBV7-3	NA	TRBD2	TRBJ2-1	TGTGCCAGCAGCTTAAGACTAGCGAATTACAATGAGCAGTTCTTC	CASSLRLANYNEQFF
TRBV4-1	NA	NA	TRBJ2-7	TGCGCCAGCAGCCTTGTCAGCGCCGGCTCCTACGAGCAGTACTTC	CASSLVSAGSYEQYF
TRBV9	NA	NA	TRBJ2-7	TGTGCCAGCAGCGTAGGCTGGGGCGACGAGCAGTACTTC	CASSVGWGDEQYF
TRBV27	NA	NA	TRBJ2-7	TGTGCCAGCAGTCTGGCTTTTGGGGGACTTACCTACGAGCAGTACTTC	CASSLAFGGLTYEQYF